This T cell receptor (beta chain) was sequenced in a study of identical twins. General observations from the study: Clonotypes of the beta chain that were abundant in cord blood carried fewer insertions (memory repertoires showed none). Zero-insertion analyses were open to partial confounding by invariant MAIT and iNKT cells.

The CDR3 runs to 15 residues. CDR1 is SEHNR, CDR2 FQNEAQ, per germline (reference sequence). Deletions cut 3 bases from V and 2 bases from J, with 13 bases between. It was template switching that added a universal primer site, and there were unique molecular identifiers on the cDNA. TCRdb re-derived calls from the 5' RACE reads in MiXCR, one entry per CDR3 protein. The sample includes a few hundred thousand distinct CDR3 sequences, approximately 10% of them seen just once. In the case of this clonotype: Antigen unknown.

These same data were also listed under a study on yellow fever vaccine responses in identical twins.

The gene calls are TRBV7-9 and TRBJ2-5, with D possibly being TRBD1 (6 bases). Source material: PBMCs. The clonotype originates from a young woman in good health. The CDR3 spells CASSLSQDSQETQYF. The CDR3 DNA sequence: TGTGCCAGCAGCTTGTCCCAGGACAGTCAAGAGACCCAGTACTTC.